These T cell receptor beta chains were read from a single sample in a study of beta chain features in type 1 diabetes. Sequencing was performed with immunoSEQ multiplex PCR; in TCRdb, only in-frame clones are kept and a portion is missing. The sample shows fewer than 250,000 clones, 68% of them seen only once. The sequencing sample was made of naive CD4+ T cells from blood. Receptors originate from a man aged 25 to 40 in good health. The CDR3 runs from the conserved cysteine through the conserved F or W. The D gene is left open where the match is weak. Expanded clones are given a class, and other clones once, few, many or no size at all.

J gene | clone size | D gene | V gene | CDR3 protein | CDR3 DNA
TRBJ2-3 | few | NA | TRBV30 | CAWSAGQNTDTQYF | TGTGCCTGGAGTGCGGGCCAAAACACAGATACGCAGTATTTT
TRBJ2-2 | few | TRBD2 | TRBV30 | CAWIGGRGTGELFF | TGTGCCTGGATTGGCGGGAGAGGCACCGGGGAGCTGTTTTTT
TRBJ2-5 | NA | NA | TRBV5-1 | CASSWNQETQYF | TGCGCCAGCAGCTGGAACCAAGAGACCCAGTACTTC
TRBJ2-1 | NA | NA | TRBV29-1 | CSVVEVYNEQFF | TGCAGCGTTGTTGAGGTATACAATGAGCAGTTCTTC
TRBJ2-7 | NA | TRBD2 | TRBV9 | CASSVSGTTYEQYF | TGTGCCAGCAGCGTTAGCGGGACGACCTACGAGCAGTACTTC
TRBJ1-2 | NA | NA | TRBV30 | CAWREKGYGYTF | TGTGCCTGGAGGGAAAAGGGGTATGGCTACACCTTC
TRBJ2-3 | NA | TRBD2 | TRBV5-1 | CASSPASGDTQYF | TGCGCCAGCAGCCCCGCTAGCGGAGATACGCAGTATTTT
TRBJ1-1 | NA | NA | TRBV29-1 | CSVSRGDTEAFF | TGCAGCGTTTCGAGAGGGGACACTGAAGCTTTCTTT
TRBJ1-2 | NA | NA | TRBV29-1 | CSVESFYGYTF | TGCAGCGTTGAGAGTTTCTATGGCTACACCTTC
TRBJ2-1 | NA | NA | TRBV30 | CAWKDDNEQFF | TGTGCCTGGAAGGACGACAATGAGCAGTTCTTC
TRBJ1-3 | NA | TRBD1 | TRBV30 | CAWSPGQGQNTIYF | TGTGCCTGGAGTCCCGGACAGGGGCAGAACACCATATATTTT
TRBJ1-4 | few | NA | TRBV25-1 | CATEKSGDEKLFF | TGTGCCACAGAGAAGTCGGGAGATGAAAAACTGTTTTTT
TRBJ2-3 | NA | NA | TRBV30 | CAWTVGVVRTDTQYF | TGTGCCTGGACTGTCGGGGTCGTCCGCACAGATACGCAGTATTTT
TRBJ1-2 | NA | TRBD1 | TRBV30 | CACKDRNYGYTF | TGTGCCTGTAAGGACAGGAACTATGGCTACACCTTC
TRBJ1-5 | NA | NA | TRBV29-1 | CSVGVRSNQPQHF | TGCAGCGTTGGGGTACGAAGCAATCAGCCCCAGCATTTT
TRBJ2-1 | NA | NA | TRBV6-5 | CASSRLRWEQFF | TGTGCCAGCAGCCGACTACGATGGGAGCAGTTCTTC
TRBJ1-2 | few | TRBD1 | TRBV29-1 | CSALQGANYGYTF | TGCAGCGCCCTACAGGGGGCTAACTATGGCTACACCTTC
TRBJ2-4 | few | NA | TRBV6-5 | CASSLLKGQKSIQYF | TGTGCCAGCAGCCTCCTTAAGGGGCAGAAGAGCATTCAGTACTTC
TRBJ2-3 | NA | NA | TRBV27 | CASSLVGIDTQYF | TGTGCCAGCAGTTTGGTGGGGATTGATACGCAGTATTTT
TRBJ2-1 | NA | NA | TRBV7-2 | CASSWRADNEQFF | TGTGCCAGCAGCTGGCGCGCGGACAATGAGCAGTTCTTC
TRBJ2-7 | NA | NA | TRBV6-6 | CASRYISTVSSYEQYF | TGTGCCAGCAGGTACATATCGACAGTGAGCTCCTACGAGCAGTACTTC
TRBJ1-1 | NA | NA | TRBV30 | CAWSVGSNTEAFF | TGTGCCTGGAGTGTGGGCAGCAACACTGAAGCTTTCTTT
TRBJ2-1 | few | TRBD1 | TRBV29-1 | CSVQGATYNEQFF | TGCAGCGTGCAGGGGGCCACCTACAATGAGCAGTTCTTC
TRBJ2-1 | NA | NA | TRBV30 | CAWSVGNTAGEQFF | TGTGCCTGGAGTGTAGGAAACACGGCGGGTGAGCAGTTCTTC
TRBJ2-5 | NA | NA | TRBV28 | CASSSRRETQYF | TGTGCCAGCAGTTCAAGGAGGGAGACCCAGTACTTC
TRBJ2-7 | NA | NA | TRBV5-1 | CASSFTGPPYEQYF | TGCGCCAGCAGCTTCACCGGGCCACCCTACGAGCAGTACTTC